This T cell receptor beta chain was captured in a study of PD-L1 blockade in urothelial cancer. Study as a whole: Of roughly 30 patients, around 25 were males with bladder-origin urothelial cancer. Timepoints chosen for blood analysis were 3 weeks (second dose) and 6 weeks after treatment start. Study-wide results and limits: Where pretreatment blood TCR clonality fell below the median, better survival was predicted.

Time point meaning: peripheral blood 6 weeks after treatment start. CDR3 length: 15 amino acids. The junction had 7 bases not matched to a gene; V was cut back by 2 bases and J by 3 bases. In germline, CDR1 is GTSNPN, CDR2 SVGIG (reference sequence). Worth noting for this clone: The antigen remains undetermined.

Each PCR contained spiked-in synthetic TCR analog templates. The table came from immunoSEQ multiplex PCR; TCRdb's copy has only in-frame clones and leaves some out. The data contain around 66,000 clones, about nine tenths of them singletons. The sequence derives from a man between 60 and 75 years old with urothelial cancer. The specimen comprised PBMCs, sampled around atezolizumab (anti-PD-L1) treatment. This chain uses TRBV30 with TRBJ1-5; 7 nucleotides agree with TRBD1. CDR3 sequence: CAWSTQGGNNQPQHF. In DNA, the CDR3 is TGTGCCTGGAGTACTCAGGGGGGAAACAATCAGCCCCAGCATTTT.